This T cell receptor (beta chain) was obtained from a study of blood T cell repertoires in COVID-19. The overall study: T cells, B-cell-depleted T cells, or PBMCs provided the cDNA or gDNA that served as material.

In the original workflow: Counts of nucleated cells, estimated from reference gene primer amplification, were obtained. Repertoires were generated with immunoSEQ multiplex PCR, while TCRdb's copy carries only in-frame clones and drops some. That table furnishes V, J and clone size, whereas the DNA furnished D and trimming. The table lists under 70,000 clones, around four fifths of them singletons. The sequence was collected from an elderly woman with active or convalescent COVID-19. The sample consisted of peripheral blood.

The CDR3 is CASSFTYRGNEQFF. The CDR3 DNA is TGTGCCAGCAGCTTCACCTATAGGGGCAATGAGCAGTTCTTC. This chain connects TRBV7-2 to TRBJ2-1, with D possibly TRBD1 on 5 matching bases. CDR1 SGHTA and CDR2 FQGNSA come from the germline V gene. The CDR3 covers 14 residues. The ends were cut back, 3 bases at V and 6 bases at J, with 12 bases in the middle.